The sequence of this T cell receptor beta chain was determined in a study of blood T cell repertoires in COVID-19. The CDR3 loop spans 13 amino acids. V was cut by 6 bases and J by 7 bases, with 14 bases left in between. Germline assignment: CDR1 KGHDR and CDR2 SFDVKD. Everyone who took part was roughly 18 to 89 years old, and they came from about two dozen US areas. Up to 2 weeks before entering the study, exposed participants had met a COVID-19 case. As processed by the authors: The authors estimated nucleated cell counts from reference gene primer amplification. Libraries were prepared by immunoSEQ multiplex PCR; TCRdb keeps only in-frame clonotypes and omits some of them. D and trimming come from the DNA, and the V and J calls and clone size come from that table. This table has approximately 200,000 clones, around nine tenths appearing once.

This chain uses TRBV24-1 with TRBJ1-2, with D perhaps TRBD1 (5 bases). Sequencing was performed on PBMCs or T cells enriched from blood (not recorded which). The TCR originated in a young woman who had been exposed to COVID-19. As DNA, the CDR3 is TGTGCCACCAGTACCGCAGGGTCGGTTGGCTACACCTTC. This translates into CATSTAGSVGYTF.